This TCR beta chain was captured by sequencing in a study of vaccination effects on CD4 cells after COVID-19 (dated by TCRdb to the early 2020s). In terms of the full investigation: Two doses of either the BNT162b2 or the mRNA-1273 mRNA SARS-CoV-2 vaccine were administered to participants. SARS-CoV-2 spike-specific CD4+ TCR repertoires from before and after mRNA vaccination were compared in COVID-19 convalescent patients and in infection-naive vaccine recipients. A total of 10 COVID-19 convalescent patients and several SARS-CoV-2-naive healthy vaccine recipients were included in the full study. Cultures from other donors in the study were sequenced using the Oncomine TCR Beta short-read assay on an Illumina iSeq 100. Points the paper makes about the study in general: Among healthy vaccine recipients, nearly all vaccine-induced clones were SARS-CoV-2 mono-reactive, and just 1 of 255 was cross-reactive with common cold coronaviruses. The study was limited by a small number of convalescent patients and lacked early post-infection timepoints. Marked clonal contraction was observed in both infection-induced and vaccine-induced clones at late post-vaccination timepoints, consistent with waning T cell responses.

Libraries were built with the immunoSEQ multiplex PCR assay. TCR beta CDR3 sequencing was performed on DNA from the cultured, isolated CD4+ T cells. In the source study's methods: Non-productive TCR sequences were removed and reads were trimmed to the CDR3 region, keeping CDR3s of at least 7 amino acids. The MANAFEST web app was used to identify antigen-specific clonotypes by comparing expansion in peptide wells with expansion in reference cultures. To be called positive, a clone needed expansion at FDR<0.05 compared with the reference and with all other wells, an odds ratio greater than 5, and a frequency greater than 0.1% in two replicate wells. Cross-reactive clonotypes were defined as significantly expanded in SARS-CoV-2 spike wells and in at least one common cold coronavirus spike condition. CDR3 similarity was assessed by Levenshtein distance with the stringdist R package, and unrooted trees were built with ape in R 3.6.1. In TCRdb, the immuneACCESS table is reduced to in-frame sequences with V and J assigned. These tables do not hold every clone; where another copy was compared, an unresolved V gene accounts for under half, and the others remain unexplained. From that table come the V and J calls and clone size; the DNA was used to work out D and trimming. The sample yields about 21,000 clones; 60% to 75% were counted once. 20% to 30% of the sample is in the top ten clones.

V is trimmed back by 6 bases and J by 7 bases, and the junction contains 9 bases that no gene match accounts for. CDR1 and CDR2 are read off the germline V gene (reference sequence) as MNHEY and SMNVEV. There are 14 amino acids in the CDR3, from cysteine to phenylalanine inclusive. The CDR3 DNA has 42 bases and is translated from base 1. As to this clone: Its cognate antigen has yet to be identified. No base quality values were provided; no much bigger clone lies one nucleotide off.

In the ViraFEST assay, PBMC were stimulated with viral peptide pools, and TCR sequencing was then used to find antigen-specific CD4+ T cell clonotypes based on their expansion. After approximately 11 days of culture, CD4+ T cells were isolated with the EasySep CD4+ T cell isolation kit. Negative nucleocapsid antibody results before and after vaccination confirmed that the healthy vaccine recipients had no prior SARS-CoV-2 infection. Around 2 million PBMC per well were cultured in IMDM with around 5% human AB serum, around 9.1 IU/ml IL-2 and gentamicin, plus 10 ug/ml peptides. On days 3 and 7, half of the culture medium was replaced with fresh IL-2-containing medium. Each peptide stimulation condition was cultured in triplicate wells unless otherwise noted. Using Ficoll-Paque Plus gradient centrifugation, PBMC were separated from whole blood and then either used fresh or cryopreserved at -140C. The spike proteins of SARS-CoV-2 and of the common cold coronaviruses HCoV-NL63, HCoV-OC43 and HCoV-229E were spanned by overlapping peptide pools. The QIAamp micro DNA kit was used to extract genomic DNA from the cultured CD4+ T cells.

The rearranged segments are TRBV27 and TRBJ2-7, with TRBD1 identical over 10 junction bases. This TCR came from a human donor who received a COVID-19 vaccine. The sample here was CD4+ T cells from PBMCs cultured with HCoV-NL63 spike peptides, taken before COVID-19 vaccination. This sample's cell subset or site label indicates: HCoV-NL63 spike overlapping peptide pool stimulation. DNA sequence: TGTGCCAGCAGCCCCGGGACAGGGGCGGGGGAGCAGTACTTC. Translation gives CASSPGTGAGEQYF.